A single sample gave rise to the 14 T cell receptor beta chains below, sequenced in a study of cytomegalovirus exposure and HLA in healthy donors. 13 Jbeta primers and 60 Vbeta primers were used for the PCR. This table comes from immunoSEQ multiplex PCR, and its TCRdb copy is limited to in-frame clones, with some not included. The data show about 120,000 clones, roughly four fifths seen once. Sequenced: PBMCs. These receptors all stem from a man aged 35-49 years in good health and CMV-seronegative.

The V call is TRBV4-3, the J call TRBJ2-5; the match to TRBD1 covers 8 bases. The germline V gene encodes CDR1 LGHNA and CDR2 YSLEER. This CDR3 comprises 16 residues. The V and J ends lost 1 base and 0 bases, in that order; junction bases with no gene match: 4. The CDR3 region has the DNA TGCGCCAGCAGCCAAGTCTGGGACAGGTACCAAGAGACCCAGTACTTC. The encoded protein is CASSQVWDRYQETQYF.

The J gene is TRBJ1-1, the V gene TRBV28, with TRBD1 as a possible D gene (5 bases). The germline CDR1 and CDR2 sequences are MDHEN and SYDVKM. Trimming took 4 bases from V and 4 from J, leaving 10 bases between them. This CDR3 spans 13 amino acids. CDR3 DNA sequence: TGTGCCAGCAGTTCAGGGATGGTCACTGAAGCTTTCTTT. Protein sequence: CASSSGMVTEAFF.

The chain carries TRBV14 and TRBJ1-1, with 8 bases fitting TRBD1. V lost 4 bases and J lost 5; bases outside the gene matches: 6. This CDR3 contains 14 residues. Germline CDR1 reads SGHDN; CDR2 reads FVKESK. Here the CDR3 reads CASSRRTGRTEAFF. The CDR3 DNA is TGTGCCAGCAGCCGCCGGACAGGGCGAACTGAAGCTTTCTTT. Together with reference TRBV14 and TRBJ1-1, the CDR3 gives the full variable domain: EAGVTQFPSHSVIEKGQTVTLRCDPISGHDNLYWYRRVMGKEIKFLLHFVKESKQDESGMPNNRFLAERTGGTYSTLKVQPAELEDSGVYFCASSRRTGRTEAFFGQGTRLTVV.

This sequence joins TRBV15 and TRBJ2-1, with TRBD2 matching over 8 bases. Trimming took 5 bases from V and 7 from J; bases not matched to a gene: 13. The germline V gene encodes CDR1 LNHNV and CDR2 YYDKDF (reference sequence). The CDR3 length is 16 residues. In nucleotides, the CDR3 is TGTGCCACCAGCGGAGGGCGCCTAGCGGGCCAAAATGAGCAGTTCTTC. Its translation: CATSGGRLAGQNEQFF.

The CDR3 coding sequence is TGTGCCACCAGCAGAGATTATGGGAGCGGGACGAACAATGAGCAGTTCTTC. Translated, it gives CATSRDYGSGTNNEQFF. The V gene is TRBV15, the J gene TRBJ2-1; 7 nucleotides agree with TRBD2. The CDR3 sequence is 17 residues long. The germline V gene encodes CDR1 LNHNV and CDR2 YYDKDF (reference sequence). The V segment lost 0 bases and the J segment 5 bases; nucleotides outside the gene matches: 10.

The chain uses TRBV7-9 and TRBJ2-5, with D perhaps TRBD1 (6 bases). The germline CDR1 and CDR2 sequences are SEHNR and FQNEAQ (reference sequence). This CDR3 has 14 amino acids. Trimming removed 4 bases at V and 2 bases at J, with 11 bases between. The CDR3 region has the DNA TGTGCCAGCAGCTCCCTAGGACAGCAAGAGACCCAGTACTTC. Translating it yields CASSSLGQQETQYF.

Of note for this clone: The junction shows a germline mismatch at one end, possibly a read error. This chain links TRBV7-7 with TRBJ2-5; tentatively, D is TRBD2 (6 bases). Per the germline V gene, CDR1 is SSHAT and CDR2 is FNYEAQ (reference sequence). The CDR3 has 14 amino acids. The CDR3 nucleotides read TGTGCTAGCAGCTATGGGGACTCACAAGAGACCCAGTACTTC. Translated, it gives CASSYGDSQETQYF.

The CDR3 sequence is CASSLRTNNYEQYF. CDR3 sequence (DNA): TGTGCCAGCAGCTTACGGACAAATAACTACGAGCAGTACTTC. The chain employs TRBV7-4 and TRBJ2-7; possible D gene TRBD1, 5 bases. The V end was cut by 2 bases, the J end by 3 bases, with 11 bases between. Germline V gene sequence: CDR1 SGHVT, CDR2 SQSDAQ. This CDR3 is 14 amino acids long.

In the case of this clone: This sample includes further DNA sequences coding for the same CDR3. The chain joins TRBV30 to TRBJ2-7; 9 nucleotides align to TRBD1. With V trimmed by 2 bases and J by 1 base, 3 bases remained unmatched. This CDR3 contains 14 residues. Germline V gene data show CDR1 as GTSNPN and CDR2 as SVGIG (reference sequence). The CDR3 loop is CAWSSGQGSYEQYF. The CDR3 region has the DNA TGTGCCTGGAGTTCGGGACAGGGATCCTACGAGCAGTACTTC.

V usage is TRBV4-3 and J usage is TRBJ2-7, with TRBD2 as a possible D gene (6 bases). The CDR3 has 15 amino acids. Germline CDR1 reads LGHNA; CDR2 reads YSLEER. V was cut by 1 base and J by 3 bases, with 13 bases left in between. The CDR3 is CASSQGRDSFYEQYF. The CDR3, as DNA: TGCGCCAGCAGCCAAGGCCGGGACTCATTCTACGAGCAGTACTTC.

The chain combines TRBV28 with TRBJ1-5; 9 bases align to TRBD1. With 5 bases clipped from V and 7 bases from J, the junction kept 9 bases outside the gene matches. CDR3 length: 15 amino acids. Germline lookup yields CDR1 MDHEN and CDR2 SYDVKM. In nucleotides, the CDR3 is TGTGCCAGCAGTAAACCGGGACAGGGAAGCCAGCCCCAGCATTTT. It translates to CASSKPGQGSQPQHF. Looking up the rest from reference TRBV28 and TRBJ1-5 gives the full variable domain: DVKVTQSSRYLVKRTGEKVFLECVQDMDHENMFWYRQDPGLGLRLIYFSYDVKMKEKGDIPEGYSVSREKKERFSLILESASTNQTSMYLCASSKPGQGSQPQHFGDGTRLSIL.

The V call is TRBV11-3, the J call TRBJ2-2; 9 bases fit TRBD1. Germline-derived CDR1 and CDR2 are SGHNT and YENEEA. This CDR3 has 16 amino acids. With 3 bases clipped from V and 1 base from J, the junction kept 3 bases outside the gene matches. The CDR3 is CASSFGTGRNTGELFF. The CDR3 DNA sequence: TGTGCCAGCAGCTTCGGGACAGGGAGGAACACCGGGGAGCTGTTTTTT.

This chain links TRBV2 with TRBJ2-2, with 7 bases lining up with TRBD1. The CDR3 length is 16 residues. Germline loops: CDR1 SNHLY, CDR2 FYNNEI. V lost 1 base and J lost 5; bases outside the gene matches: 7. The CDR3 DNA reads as TGTGCCAGCAGTGAAGGAGACAGGGTATTTACCGGGGAGCTGTTTTTT. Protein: CASSEGDRVFTGELFF.

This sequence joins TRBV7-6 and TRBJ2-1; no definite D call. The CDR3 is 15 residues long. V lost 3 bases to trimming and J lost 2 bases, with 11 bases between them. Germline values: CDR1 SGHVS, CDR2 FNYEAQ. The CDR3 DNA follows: TGTGCCAGCAGCTTTTCCGAAGCAACCTACAATGAGCAGTTCTTC. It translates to CASSFSEATYNEQFF.